The T cell receptor (beta chain) under discussion was sequenced for a study of cytomegalovirus exposure and HLA in healthy donors. It was with 60 Vbeta and 13 Jbeta primers that the PCR ran. TCRdb keeps only in-frame clones here, not all; method: immunoSEQ multiplex PCR. The table shows tens of thousands of clones, with roughly 78% occurring only once. Study conclusions and caveats: Donors were assumed by presence/absence analyses to have roughly uniform sequencing depth. It was 150 or so TCR beta chains that were listed as cytomegalovirus-associated. Sequencing likely generated an artifact that appeared as a cluster of highly shared sequence variants.

With 4 bases removed from V and 3 bases from J, the gap between germline ends came to 16 bases. This CDR3 region has 16 residues. From germline, CDR1 is MDHEN and CDR2 SYDVKM. Comment on this clone: Its matching antigen is unknown.

This receptor was obtained from a male donor in good health and CMV-seropositive. The V call is TRBV28, the J call TRBJ1-5, with D maybe TRBD1 (5 bases). Material for sequencing was PBMCs. As DNA, the CDR3 is TGTGCCAGCAGTTACCCAAAAACAGGCCCCAATCAGCCCCAGCATTTT. It translates to CASSYPKTGPNQPQHF.